These T cell receptor beta chains were read from a single sample in a study of blood T cell repertoires in COVID-19. Only in-frame clones appear in the TCRdb table, and some are missing; sequencing was by immunoSEQ multiplex PCR. Among about 180,000 clones listed, around 79% were seen once. The specimen was peripheral blood. These receptors were collected from a woman aged 65 to 85 with acute or convalescent COVID-19. Both conserved end residues are part of each CDR3. The D gene is left open where the match is weak. Not all rows give a size; the values are once, few, many and, for expanded clones, a class.

>TRBV5-6|.|TRBJ1-1|.
TGTGCCAGCAGCACGGATGTTGGCTGGGAGAGGAACACTGAAGCTTTCTTT
CASSTDVGWERNTEAFF
>TRBV11-2|.|TRBJ2-2|.
TGTGCCAGCGCCCTAGGGGGGGCTGGCACCGGGGAGCTGTTTTTT
CASALGGAGTGELFF
>TRBV5-1|.|TRBJ2-3|.
TGCGCCAGCAGACCGTTTGCAGGGGAGGATACGCAGTATTTT
CASRPFAGEDTQYF
>TRBV2|.|TRBJ2-7|.
TGTGCCAGCAGTCTCCTCGGCGGTATCTACGAGCAGTACTTC
CASSLLGGIYEQYF
>TRBV10-3|.|TRBJ2-7|.
TGTGCCATCAGTGTGACGGGAAACTACGAGCAGTACTTC
CAISVTGNYEQYF
>TRBV7-9|.|TRBJ1-2|TRBD1
TGTGCCAGCAGCCCCAATCAGGGCAGGGGGCTCTCGAGTAATTATGGCTACACCTTC
CASSPNQGRGLSSNYGYTF
>TRBV30|few|TRBJ1-6|TRBD1
TGTGCCTGTGCGATTACAGGGGATAATTCACCCCTCCACTTT
CACAITGDNSPLHF
>TRBV19|.|TRBJ2-3|TRBD1
TGTGCCAGTAGTATAGATTTAGGCCAGGGGGCCACAGATACGCAGTATTTT
CASSIDLGQGATDTQYF
>TRBV30|.|TRBJ2-1|.
TGTGCCTGGAGTGTACCCCCCGACAGATCTGAGCAGTTCTTC
CAWSVPPDRSEQFF
>TRBV6-1|.|TRBJ2-3|TRBD1
TGTGCCAGCAGTGATCCACGTCGACAGGGGACAGGTTTCGGAGATACGCAGTATTTT
CASSDPRRQGTGFGDTQYF
>TRBV30|.|TRBJ1-1|.
TGTGCCTGGAGTACTCGGACAAGTGCTTTCTTT
CAWSTRTSAFF
>TRBV5-6|.|TRBJ1-4|TRBD1
TGTGCCAGCAGCTTGGGGACAGGGGTAACTAATGAAAAACTGTTTTTT
CASSLGTGVTNEKLFF
>TRBV5-1|.|TRBJ1-2|TRBD1
TGCGCCAGCAGATTGACCGGGACAGCCGCTAACTATGGCTACACCTTC
CASRLTGTAANYGYTF
>TRBV19|.|TRBJ1-5|.
TGTGCCAGTAGTATGGGAGGACAGCCCCAGCATTTT
CASSMGGQPQHF
>TRBV6-2/TRBV6-3|few|TRBJ1-1|.
TGTGCCAGCAGTTACTCTTGGCAGGGTGAAGCTTTCTTT
CASSYSWQGEAFF
>TRBV6-1|once|TRBJ2-2|TRBD1
TGTGCCAGCAGTGAGACACAGGGGGTCGGCGGGGAGCTGTTTTTT
CASSETQGVGGELFF
>TRBV9|.|TRBJ2-3|TRBD2
TGTGCCAGCAGCGCTAGCGGGAGGGCCCTTTATACGCAGTATTTT
CASSASGRALYTQYF
>TRBV3-1/TRBV3-2|.|TRBJ1-3|TRBD1
TGTGCCAGCAGCCAAGTGGGACAGGGAAACACCATATATTTT
CASSQVGQGNTIYF
>TRBV2|.|TRBJ1-5|TRBD1
TGTGCCAGCAGTGAATATTCCCAGGGGGGTCAGCCCCAGCATTTT
CASSEYSQGGQPQHF
>TRBV6-5|.|TRBJ1-1|.
TGTGCCAGCAGACTGACAGAGAACACTGAAGCTTTCTTT
CASRLTENTEAFF
>TRBV5-4|.|TRBJ2-1|.
TGTGCCAGCAGCCCCGCTAGACAGGCGCGTTCGAATGAGCAGTTCTTC
CASSPARQARSNEQFF
>TRBV20-1|.|TRBJ2-7|.
TGCAGTGCCCGGACTCCTTACGAGCAGTACTTC
CSARTPYEQYF
>TRBV5-4|.|TRBJ1-5|TRBD1
TGTGCCAGCAGGTGCGAAGACAGGGGGCATATCGATCAGCCCCAGCATTTT
CASRCEDRGHIDQPQHF
>TRBV30|.|TRBJ1-1|TRBD1
TGTGCCTGGAGTGCTGACAGGGGTTCTGAAGCTTTCTTT
CAWSADRGSEAFF
>TRBV19|.|TRBJ1-2|.
TGTGCCAGTATCCCCGGTTGGGGGGGATCAGATGGCTACACCTTC
CASIPGWGGSDGYTF
>TRBV5-4|.|TRBJ2-5|.
TGTGCCAGCAGCTCGGAGGGCCAAGAGACCCAGTACTTC
CASSSEGQETQYF
>TRBV19|.|TRBJ2-3|.
TGTGCCAGTAGTATTACGGTTGATCCAGATACGCAGTATTTT
CASSITVDPDTQYF
>TRBV6-5|.|TRBJ1-1|TRBD1
TGTGCCAGCACAGGGGGCTGGGGAACTGAAGCTTTCTTT
CASTGGWGTEAFF
>TRBV25-1|once|TRBJ1-5|.
TGTGCCAGCAGTGAGTGTAACAGGACAAGATTCGGTCAGCCCCAGCATTTT
CASSECNRTRFGQPQHF
>TRBV2|.|TRBJ1-2|TRBD1
TGTGCCAGCACCATTACAGGGGGCAATGGCTACACCTTC
CASTITGGNGYTF
>TRBV6-5|once|TRBJ1-2|.
TGTGCCAGCAGCAAACAGGGCCGGATGGATGGCTACACCTTC
CASSKQGRMDGYTF
>TRBV3-1/TRBV3-2|.|TRBJ2-3|TRBD1
TGTGCCACCCGGGACAGCAACACAGATACGCAGTATTTT
CATRDSNTDTQYF